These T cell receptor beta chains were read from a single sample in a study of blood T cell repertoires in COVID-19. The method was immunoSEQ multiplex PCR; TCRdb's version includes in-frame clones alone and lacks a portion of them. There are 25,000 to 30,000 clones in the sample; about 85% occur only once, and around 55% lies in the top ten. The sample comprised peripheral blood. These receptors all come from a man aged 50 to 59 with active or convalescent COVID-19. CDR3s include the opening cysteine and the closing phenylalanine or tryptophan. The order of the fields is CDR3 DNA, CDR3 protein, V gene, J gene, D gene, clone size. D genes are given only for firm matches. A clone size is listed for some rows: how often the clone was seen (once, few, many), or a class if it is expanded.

TGTGCCTGGAGTGTACGGGGTGGCGCTCAGCCCCAGCATTTT	CAWSVRGGAQPQHF	TRBV30	TRBJ1-5	NA	NA
TGTGCCAGCAGTGAGGGACAAGGAGGTATCCGGGAGCTGTTTTTT	CASSEGQGGIRELFF	TRBV2	TRBJ2-2	NA	few
TGTGCTAGTGGTCTCGGACAGACGGAGAGCCAGTACTTC	CASGLGQTESQYF	TRBV12-5	TRBJ2-5	NA	NA
TGTGCCAGCAGAAAGGGACTAACTACCGAGCAGTACTTC	CASRKGLTTEQYF	TRBV27	TRBJ2-7	TRBD2	NA
TGTGCCAGCAGTCGAGGACAGGGGACCTTCACCGGGGAGCTGTTTTTT	CASSRGQGTFTGELFF	TRBV27	TRBJ2-2	TRBD1	once
TGCCCCACCAGCCCGGGGGGGCGGGGCGATACGCAGTATTTT	CPTSPGGRGDTQYF	TRBV5-1	TRBJ2-3	TRBD2	NA
TGTGCCAGCAGTGAATGGGACAGGGGGGTGACAGATACGCAGTATTTT	CASSEWDRGVTDTQYF	TRBV6-1	TRBJ2-3	TRBD1	NA
TGCGCCAGCAGTGAGTCGAGGGCCACTGAAGCTTTCTTT	CASSESRATEAFF	TRBV10-1	TRBJ1-1	NA	NA
TGTGCCAGCAGTATATCCGGGACAGCTAACTATGGCTACACCTTC	CASSISGTANYGYTF	TRBV6-5	TRBJ1-2	TRBD1	NA
TGTGCCAGCGGGGGGTGGGGTCATACCTACAATGAGCAGTTCTTC	CASGGWGHTYNEQFF	TRBV2	TRBJ2-1	NA	NA
TGTGCCAGCAGCCCGCCAGCGGCCAATGAAAAACTGTTTTTT	CASSPPAANEKLFF	TRBV9	TRBJ1-4	NA	NA
TGTGCCAGCAGCTGGGCCCTAGCGGGGGGGCCGAACACCGGGGAGCTGTTTTTT	CASSWALAGGPNTGELFF	TRBV5-5	TRBJ2-2	TRBD2	NA
TGCGCCAGCAGCTTGGATCCGACAGAGCCCTACGGCTACACCTTC	CASSLDPTEPYGYTF	TRBV5-1	TRBJ1-2	NA	NA
TGTGCCAGCAGTTTATCTCGGGTAGGAGGAGCCCAGTACTTC	CASSLSRVGGAQYF	TRBV27	TRBJ2-5	NA	NA
TGTGCCAGCAGCACCCGTTACAGGAATCAGCCCCAGCATTTT	CASSTRYRNQPQHF	TRBV7-8	TRBJ1-5	NA	NA
TGTGCCAGCAGTTATGGGACAGACTATGGCTACACCTTC	CASSYGTDYGYTF	TRBV6-5	TRBJ1-2	TRBD1	few
TGTGCCAGCAGCGGGAAAGGACAGTTGTGGTACGCAGATACGCAGTATTTT	CASSGKGQLWYADTQYF	TRBV5-6	TRBJ2-3	NA	NA
TGTGCCAGCAGCCGGACCGGGACAGGCGCCTACGAGCAGTACTTC	CASSRTGTGAYEQYF	TRBV7-9	TRBJ2-7	TRBD1	NA